This T cell receptor beta chain was documented in a study of T cells after yellow fever vaccination. A universal primer site and UMIs were added as TCR cDNA was made by 5'RACE template switching. TCRdb analysed the 5' RACE reads with MiXCR anew, one entry per CDR3 protein. The table shows about 150,000 distinct CDR3 sequences, with 5% to 8% occurring only once. Points from the study as a whole: It was the secondary response that reached its peak faster, day 5 versus 15, but it was weaker. Clonotypes found in both CD4 and CD8 compartments made up a small share. Post-booster reappearance was seen for most primary-vaccination clones (just under 97% CD4, 85% to 90% CD8).

Concerning this clonotype itself: As yet, its antigen is unknown.

Germline assignment: CDR1 PRHDT and CDR2 FYEKMQ (reference sequence). This CDR3 contains 10 residues. With 11 bases removed from V and 3 bases from J, the gap between germline ends came to 8 bases. The rearrangement uses TRBV13 and TRBJ2-7; D not resolved. This clonotype was sampled from a man aged 30 to 39 who received the YFV17D yellow fever vaccine. This specimen was CD4+ T cells sorted from PBMCs, taken 10 days after the yellow fever booster vaccination. The CDR3 is CAPGGYEQYF. The CDR3 bases are TGTGCCCCCGGCGGCTACGAGCAGTACTTC.